This TCR beta chain emerged from a study of cytomegalovirus exposure and HLA in healthy donors. Unrecorded immune exposures were likely, despite nominal health at sampling. Whole-study findings and limits: Published work reported that the classifier diagnosed cytomegalovirus status with high specificity and sensitivity. Earlier analysis found most TCR beta V segments productive about 87% or about 30% of the time.

The PCR employed 60 Vbeta primers together with 13 Jbeta primers. How the authors handled the data: An analysis performed later counted about 80 million unique TCR beta chains (around 9.9 million of them shared). Repertoires were generated with immunoSEQ multiplex PCR, while TCRdb's copy carries only in-frame clones and drops some. V, J and clone size were drawn from that table, and D and trimming were deduced from the DNA. The data contain under 200,000 clones, 60% to 75% of them singletons. On this clone: Antigen unknown.

The ends were cut back, 3 bases at V and 4 bases at J, with 13 bases in the middle. The length of the CDR3 is 14 residues. The germline V gene encodes CDR1 SGHRS and CDR2 YFSETQ. This receptor was obtained from a woman between 45 and 65 years old in good health and CMV-seropositive. The sequenced material came from PBMCs. This chain connects TRBV5-1 to TRBJ1-1, with D perhaps matching TRBD1 (5 bases). The CDR3 DNA follows: TGCGCCAGCAGCTCCTCAGGGACTGGCACTGAAGCTTTCTTT. This translates into CASSSSGTGTEAFF.